These 21 T cell receptor beta chains share one sample of origin, sequenced in a study of cytomegalovirus exposure and HLA in healthy donors. The PCR made use of 60 Vbeta and 13 Jbeta primers. The repertoire was sequenced with immunoSEQ multiplex PCR; TCRdb's copy has only in-frame clones and lacks some. The data contain some 130,000 clones, about 80% of them seen just once; the ten biggest clones take up roughly 2.5%. Sequencing was done on a sample of PBMCs. The receptor source for this set is a man aged 25 to 45 in good health and CMV-seronegative.

This chain links TRBV19 with TRBJ1-1; 9 bases map to TRBD1. The CDR3 is 15 residues long. V dropped 1 base and J dropped 4; count of bases not matched to a gene: 4. Germline CDR1 and CDR2: LNHDA and SQIVND (reference sequence). CDR3 DNA: TGTGCCAGTAGTATAGTAGGGACAGGGTTCACTGAAGCTTTCTTT. Amino acid sequence: CASSIVGTGFTEAFF.

The chain joins TRBV7-9 to TRBJ2-1, with TRBD2 as a possible D gene (5 bases). With 5 bases removed from V and 2 bases from J, the gap between germline ends came to 7 bases. The germline V gene has CDR1 SEHNR and CDR2 FQNEAQ (reference sequence). This CDR3 is built from 13 residues. In nucleotides, the CDR3 is TGTGCCAGCAGCCGGGAACCCTACAATGAGCAGTTCTTC. It codes for CASSREPYNEQFF.

CDR3 sequence: CSVDREGTNYGYTF. The CDR3 DNA sequence: TGCAGCGTTGACCGCGAGGGTACTAACTATGGCTACACCTTC. This chain links TRBV29-1 with TRBJ1-2; D not resolved. The V end was cut by 3 bases, the J end by 0 bases, with 11 bases between. The length of the CDR3 is 14 residues. CDR1 and CDR2 (germline): SQVTM, ANQGSEA.

J is TRBJ2-7 and V is TRBV7-8; maybe TRBD2 (7 bases). Germline V lookup: CDR1 SGHVS, CDR2 FQNEAQ. Trimming shortened V by 5 bases and J by 0 bases, and 17 bases separated the two germline ends. The CDR3 is 16 amino acids. CDR3 DNA sequence: TGTGCCAGCAGCCGCGGGGGCCTGACGATCTCCTACGAGCAGTACTTC. It is translated as CASSRGGLTISYEQYF.

The genes are TRBV2 and TRBJ2-4; 9 positions agree with TRBD1. The CDR3 extends over 16 amino acids. CDR1 and CDR2 from the germline V gene are SNHLY and FYNNEI. V shed 3 bases and J 13 bases; nucleotides not matched to a gene: 16. The CDR3 DNA follows: TGTGCCAGCAGTGAGGAAGCCGGGACAGGGCCGTTCAACCAGTACTTC. Translating it yields CASSEEAGTGPFNQYF.

This clone was counted once. The junction departs from the called germline gene at one end, perhaps through a read error. The rearrangement uses TRBV7-9 and TRBJ2-7; a possible D gene is TRBD2 (6 bases). Germline V lookup: CDR1 SEHNR, CDR2 FQNEAQ (reference sequence). The CDR3 runs to 14 residues. The CDR3 nucleotides read TGTTCCAGCAGCTTAGGAGGGAACTCCTACGAGCAGTACTTC. Protein product: CSSSLGGNSYEQYF.

The V call is TRBV19, the J call TRBJ2-5; tentatively, D is TRBD1 (6 bases). TRBJ2-7 explains the end of the DNA better; the J call may be wrong. Germline CDR1 and CDR2: LNHDA and SQIVND (reference sequence). The CDR3 consists of 14 residues. This CDR3 reads CASRMTGGSYEQYF. DNA of the CDR3: TGTGCCAGTAGAATGACAGGAGGCTCCTACGAGCAGTACTTC.

The chain is built from TRBV5-1 and TRBJ2-1; 7 bases are a match to TRBD2. Per the germline V gene, CDR1 is SGHRS and CDR2 is YFSETQ. The CDR3 loop spans 15 amino acids. The ends lost 1 base at V and 2 bases at J; junction bases unmatched: 3. The CDR3 protein is CASSLWEGTYNEQFF. CDR3 in DNA: TGCGCCAGCAGCTTGTGGGAGGGCACCTACAATGAGCAGTTCTTC.

The chain employs TRBV28 and TRBJ2-7; TRBD2 is a possible D gene (6 bases). This CDR3 comprises 15 residues. Trimming cost V 6 bases and J 3 bases, with 18 bases left between them. CDR1 and CDR2 (germline): MDHEN, SYDVKM. The CDR3 DNA reads as TGTGCCAGCAGCCCACGGGGCGGGAAATACTACGAGCAGTACTTC. Protein product: CASSPRGGKYYEQYF.

V usage is TRBV28 and J usage is TRBJ1-5, with D possibly being TRBD1 (5 bases). The CDR3 spans 16 residues. Trimming left V 8 bases short and J 7 bases short, with 24 bases between. From germline, CDR1 is MDHEN and CDR2 SYDVKM. The CDR3 DNA reads TGTGCCAGCTCTCATGGGGCAGGGAGGGTGGAACAGCCCCAGCATTTT. Translated, it gives CASSHGAGRVEQPQHF.

The V and J genes are TRBV7-9 and TRBJ2-7; TRBD2 aligns across 13 bases. With V trimmed by 5 bases and J by 3 bases, 13 bases remained unmatched. CDR3 length: 18 amino acids. Germline-derived CDR1 and CDR2 are SEHNR and FQNEAQ (reference sequence). As DNA, the CDR3 is TGTGCCAGCAGCCGTGGGACTAGCGGGAAGACCTACGACTACGAGCAGTACTTC. Translated: CASSRGTSGKTYDYEQYF.

The J gene is TRBJ1-2, the V gene TRBV18, with D uncertain. Trimming shortened V by 0 bases and J by 4 bases, and 9 bases separated the two germline ends. In germline, CDR1 is KGHSH, CDR2 LQKENI. The CDR3 has 14 amino acids. DNA for the CDR3: TGTGCCAGCTCACCACCGCGGGAGGGCTATGGCTACACCTTC. This translates into CASSPPREGYGYTF.

A word on this clone: Its ends do not fully match the called genes, so a read error is possible. The V call is TRBV30, the J call TRBJ1-2; 7 bases are a match to TRBD1. Germline CDR1 and CDR2: GTSNPN and SVGIG (reference sequence). The CDR3 extends over 11 amino acids. The CDR3 region is CAWGTADGYPF. The CDR3 region has the DNA TGTGCCTGGGGGACAGCTGATGGCTACCCCTTC.

V and J are TRBV7-6 and TRBJ1-1; D gene unclear. The CDR3 loop spans 15 amino acids. V was shortened by 3 bases and J by 6 bases, with 17 bases between the two germline ends. Germline assignment: CDR1 SGHVS and CDR2 FNYEAQ. The CDR3, as DNA: TGTGCCAGCAGCTTCTCCGGGAGGGATAATGCTGAAGCTTTCTTT. It encodes CASSFSGRDNAEAFF.

This clone has only a few counts. The rearrangement joins TRBV4-1 to TRBJ2-7, with TRBD2 identical over 9 bases. J lost 0 bases, V lost 0 bases, and 12 bases had no gene match. Germline CDR1 and CDR2: MGHRA and YSYEKL. This CDR3 spans 19 amino acids. The CDR3 spells CASSQDTPLASGTSYEQYF. As DNA, the CDR3 is TGCGCCAGCAGCCAAGATACCCCTCTGGCTAGCGGGACCTCCTACGAGCAGTACTTC.

The V and J genes are TRBV7-9 and TRBJ2-7; a weak D match, TRBD1 (5 bases). CDR1 and CDR2 from the germline V gene are SEHNR and FQNEAQ (reference sequence). The CDR3 loop spans 14 amino acids. Trimming took 1 base from V and 4 from J, leaving 11 bases between them. CDR3 in amino acids: CASSLVGKGYEQYF. The CDR3 nucleotides read TGTGCCAGCAGCTTAGTGGGCAAGGGGTACGAGCAGTACTTC. Looking up the rest from reference TRBV7-9 and TRBJ2-7 gives the full variable domain: DTGVSQNPRHKITKRGQNVTFRCDPISEHNRLYWYRQTLGQGPEFLTYFQNEAQLEKSRLLSDRFSAERPKGSFSTLEIQRTEQGDSAMYLCASSLVGKGYEQYFGPGTRLTVT.

The chain links TRBV27 to TRBJ2-7; 8 nucleotides agree with TRBD1. The CDR3 is 16 amino acids. V was clipped by 2 bases and J by 3 bases; unmatched bases: 9. Per the germline V gene, CDR1 is MNHEY and CDR2 is SMNVEV (reference sequence). CDR3 DNA: TGTGCCAGCAGTTTAACTGGACAGGGAGGAATCTACGAGCAGTACTTC. It translates to CASSLTGQGGIYEQYF.

V is TRBV11-2 and J is TRBJ2-3; 11 nucleotides align to TRBD2. This CDR3 spans 16 amino acids. The V segment lost 1 base and the J segment 4 bases; nucleotides outside the gene matches: 4. The germline V gene encodes CDR1 SGHAT and CDR2 FQNNGV. The CDR3: CASSLALAGESDTQYF. CDR3 nucleotide sequence: TGTGCCAGCAGCTTAGCACTAGCGGGAGAATCAGATACGCAGTATTTT. The entire variable domain, with the rest obtained from reference TRBV11-2 and TRBJ2-3, is as follows: EAGVAQSPRYKIIEKRQSVAFWCNPISGHATLYWYQQILGQGPKLLIQFQNNGVVDDSQLPKDRFSAERLKGVDSTLKIQPAKLEDSAVYLCASSLALAGESDTQYFGPGTRLTVL.

The V gene is TRBV18, the J gene TRBJ1-5; D gene uncertain. The CDR3 length is 16 residues. The germline gives CDR1 KGHSH, CDR2 LQKENI. V lost 2 bases and J lost 6, with 17 bases in between. CDR3 in DNA: TGTGCCAGCTCACCAGGAGGAGGGATTAAGAGTCAGCCCCAGCATTTT. Protein product: CASSPGGGIKSQPQHF. The full variable domain, in which reference TRBV18 and TRBJ1-5 provide the parts outside the CDR3, is NAGVMQNPRHLVRRRGQEARLRCSPMKGHSHVYWYRQLPEEGLKFMVYLQKENIIDESGMPKERFSAEFPKEGPSILRIQQVVRGDSAAYFCASSPGGGIKSQPQHFGDGTRLSIL.

The chain is built from TRBV9 and TRBJ1-2; D remains ambiguous. CDR3 length equals 12 residues. The V and J ends lost 0 bases and 5 bases respectively, with 5 bases between them. Germline assignment: CDR1 SGDLS and CDR2 YYNGEE. The CDR3 DNA sequence: TGTGCCAGCAGCGTAGGAGATTATGGCTACACCTTC. Its protein is CASSVGDYGYTF.

The genes are TRBV18 and TRBJ2-1; TRBD2 agrees at 8 bases. The CDR3 totals 16 residues. Germline-derived CDR1 and CDR2 are KGHSH and LQKENI. The V gene end was trimmed by 3 bases and the J gene end by 2 bases; junction bases not matched to a gene: 6. CDR3 bases: TGTGCCAGCTCACCCTCGAGCGGGAGAGCCTACAATGAGCAGTTCTTC. Protein product: CASSPSSGRAYNEQFF. Full variable domain (remainder filled in from reference TRBV18 and TRBJ2-1): NAGVMQNPRHLVRRRGQEARLRCSPMKGHSHVYWYRQLPEEGLKFMVYLQKENIIDESGMPKERFSAEFPKEGPSILRIQQVVRGDSAAYFCASSPSSGRAYNEQFFGPGTRLTVL.